The source of this TCR beta chain is a study of blood T cell repertoires in COVID-19. Study context: In each case, the material was cDNA or gDNA derived from T cells, B-cell-depleted T cells, or PBMCs.

The germline CDR1 and CDR2 sequences are KGHDR and SFDVKD. V lost 9 bases, J lost 0 bases, and 5 bases lay in between. This CDR3 has 12 residues. Original processing methods: Reference gene primer amplification yielded estimated nucleated cell counts. Measured with immunoSEQ multiplex PCR; TCRdb has only the in-frame clones, and not every one. The V and J calls and clone size are taken from that table; D and trimming were inferred from the DNA. The sample holds about 130,000 clones, about 79% seen once. Participants were aged roughly 18 to 89 years from approximately 25 US areas. Recovery among Cohort 3 donors was established by two negative PCRs, clearance, or symptom resolution.

The specimen sequenced was PBMCs or T cells enriched from blood (not recorded which). This receptor was identified in a man in his fifties who had recovered from COVID-19. J is TRBJ2-1 and V is TRBV24-1; no clear D. CDR3 sequence reads: CATGSSYNEQFF. The CDR3 DNA follows: TGTGCCACCGGTAGCTCCTACAATGAGCAGTTCTTC.